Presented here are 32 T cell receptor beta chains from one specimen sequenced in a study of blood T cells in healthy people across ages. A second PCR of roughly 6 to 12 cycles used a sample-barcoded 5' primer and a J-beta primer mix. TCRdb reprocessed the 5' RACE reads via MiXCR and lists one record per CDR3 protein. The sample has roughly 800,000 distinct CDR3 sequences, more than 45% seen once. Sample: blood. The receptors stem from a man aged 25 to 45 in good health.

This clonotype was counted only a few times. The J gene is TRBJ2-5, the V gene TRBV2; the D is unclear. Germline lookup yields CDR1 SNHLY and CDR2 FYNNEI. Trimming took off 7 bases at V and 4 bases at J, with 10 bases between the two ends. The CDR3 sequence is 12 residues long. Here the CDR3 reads CASKREGETQYF. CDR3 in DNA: TGTGCCAGCAAAAGAGAAGGAGAGACCCAGTACTTC.

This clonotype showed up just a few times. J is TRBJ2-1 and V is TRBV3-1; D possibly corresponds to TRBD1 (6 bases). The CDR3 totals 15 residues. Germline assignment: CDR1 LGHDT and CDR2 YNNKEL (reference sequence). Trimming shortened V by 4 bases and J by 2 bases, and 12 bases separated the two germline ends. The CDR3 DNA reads TGTGCCAGCAGCCCGCTAGGACAGACCTACAATGAGCAGTTCTTC. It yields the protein CASSPLGQTYNEQFF.

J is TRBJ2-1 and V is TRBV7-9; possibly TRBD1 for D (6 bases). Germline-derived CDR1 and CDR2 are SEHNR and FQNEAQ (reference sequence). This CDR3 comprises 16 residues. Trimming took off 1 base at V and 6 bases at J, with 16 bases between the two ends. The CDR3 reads CASSLEPRTVSNEQFF. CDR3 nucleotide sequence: TGTGCCAGCAGCTTAGAACCCCGGACAGTAAGCAATGAGCAGTTCTTC. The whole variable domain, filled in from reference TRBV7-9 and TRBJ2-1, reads DTGVSQNPRHKITKRGQNVTFRCDPISEHNRLYWYRQTLGQGPEFLTYFQNEAQLEKSRLLSDRFSAERPKGSFSTLEIQRTEQGDSAMYLCASSLEPRTVSNEQFFGPGTRLTVL.

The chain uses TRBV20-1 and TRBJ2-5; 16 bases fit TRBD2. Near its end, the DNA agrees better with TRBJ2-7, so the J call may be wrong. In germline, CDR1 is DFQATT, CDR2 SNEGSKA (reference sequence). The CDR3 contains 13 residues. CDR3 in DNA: TGCAGTGTAGGGACTAGCGGGAGGGGCGAGCAGTACTTC. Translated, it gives CSVGTSGRGEQYF.

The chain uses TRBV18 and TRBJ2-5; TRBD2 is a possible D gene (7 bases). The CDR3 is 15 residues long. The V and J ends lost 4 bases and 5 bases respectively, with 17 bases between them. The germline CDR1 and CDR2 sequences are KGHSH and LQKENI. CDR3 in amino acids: CASSRSAGAPETQYF. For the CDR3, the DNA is TGTGCCAGCTCACGTAGCGCGGGGGCCCCGGAGACCCAGTACTTC.

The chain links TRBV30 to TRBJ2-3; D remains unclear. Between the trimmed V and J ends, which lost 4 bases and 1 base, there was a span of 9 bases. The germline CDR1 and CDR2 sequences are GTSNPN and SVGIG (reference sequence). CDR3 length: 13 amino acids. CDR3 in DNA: TGTGCCTGGATCGGTGCGGGCACAGATACGCAGTATTTT. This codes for CAWIGAGTDTQYF.

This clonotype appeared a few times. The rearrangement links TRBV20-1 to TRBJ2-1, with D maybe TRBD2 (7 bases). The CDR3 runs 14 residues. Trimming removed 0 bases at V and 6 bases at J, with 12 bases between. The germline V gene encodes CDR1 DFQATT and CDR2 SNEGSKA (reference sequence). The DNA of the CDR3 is TGCAGTGCTAGAGATTCGGGGGGCCCCAATGAGCAGTTCTTC. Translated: CSARDSGGPNEQFF.

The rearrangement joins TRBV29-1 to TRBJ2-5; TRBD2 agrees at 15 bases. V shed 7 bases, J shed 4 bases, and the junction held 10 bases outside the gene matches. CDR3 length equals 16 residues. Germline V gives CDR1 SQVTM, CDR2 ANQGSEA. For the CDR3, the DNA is TGCAGCGGAAAACGTGGGACTAGCGGGAGGAGAGAGACCCAGTACTTC. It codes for CSGKRGTSGRRETQYF.

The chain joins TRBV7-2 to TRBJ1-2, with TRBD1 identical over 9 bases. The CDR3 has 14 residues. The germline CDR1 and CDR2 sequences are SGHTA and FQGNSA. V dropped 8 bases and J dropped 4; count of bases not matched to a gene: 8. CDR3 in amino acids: CASRMGQGPYGYTF. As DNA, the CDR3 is TGTGCCAGCCGAATGGGACAGGGTCCCTATGGCTACACCTTC.

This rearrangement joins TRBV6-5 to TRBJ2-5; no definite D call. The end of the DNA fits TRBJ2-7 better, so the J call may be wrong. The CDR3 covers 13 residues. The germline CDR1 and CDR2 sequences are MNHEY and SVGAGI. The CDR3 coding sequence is TGTGCCAGCAAAAGGAGCAGAGCCTACGAGCAGTACTTC. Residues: CASKRSRAYEQYF.

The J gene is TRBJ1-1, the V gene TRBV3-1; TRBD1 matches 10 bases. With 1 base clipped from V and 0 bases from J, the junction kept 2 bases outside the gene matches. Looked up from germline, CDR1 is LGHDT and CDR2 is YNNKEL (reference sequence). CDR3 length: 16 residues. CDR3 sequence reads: CASSQGQGAMNTEAFF. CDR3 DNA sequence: TGTGCCAGCAGCCAAGGACAGGGGGCGATGAACACTGAAGCTTTCTTT. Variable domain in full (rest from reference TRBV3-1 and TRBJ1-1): DTAVSQTPKYLVTQMGNDKSIKCEQNLGHDTMYWYKQDSKKFLKIMFSYNNKELIINETVPNRFSPKSPDKAHLNLHINSLELGDSAVYFCASSQGQGAMNTEAFFGQGTRLTVV.

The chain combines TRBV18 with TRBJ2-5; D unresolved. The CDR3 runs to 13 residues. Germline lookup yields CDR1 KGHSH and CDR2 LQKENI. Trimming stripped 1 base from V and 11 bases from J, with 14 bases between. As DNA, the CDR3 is TGTGCCAGCTCACCACGGAGTAGCAATGAGCAGTACTTC. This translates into CASSPRSSNEQYF.

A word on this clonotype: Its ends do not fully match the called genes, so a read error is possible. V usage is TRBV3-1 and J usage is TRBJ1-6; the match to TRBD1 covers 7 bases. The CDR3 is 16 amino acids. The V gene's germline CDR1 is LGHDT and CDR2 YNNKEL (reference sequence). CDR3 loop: CVSSQEGAQGNSPLHF. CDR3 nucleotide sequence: TGTGTCAGCAGCCAAGAGGGGGCACAGGGGAATTCACCCCTCCACTTT. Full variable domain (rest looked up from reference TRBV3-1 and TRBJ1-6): DTAVSQTPKYLVTQMGNDKSIKCEQNLGHDTMYWYKQDSKKFLKIMFSYNNKELIINETVPNRFSPKSPDKAHLNLHINSLELGDSAVYFCVSSQEGAQGNSPLHFGNGTRLTVT.

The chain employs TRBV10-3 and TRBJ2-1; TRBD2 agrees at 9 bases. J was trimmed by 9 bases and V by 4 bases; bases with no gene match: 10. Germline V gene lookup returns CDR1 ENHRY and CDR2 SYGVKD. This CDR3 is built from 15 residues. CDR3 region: CAISVARGGLGEQFF. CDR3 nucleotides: TGTGCCATCAGTGTGGCGCGGGGGGGCCTGGGTGAGCAGTTCTTC.

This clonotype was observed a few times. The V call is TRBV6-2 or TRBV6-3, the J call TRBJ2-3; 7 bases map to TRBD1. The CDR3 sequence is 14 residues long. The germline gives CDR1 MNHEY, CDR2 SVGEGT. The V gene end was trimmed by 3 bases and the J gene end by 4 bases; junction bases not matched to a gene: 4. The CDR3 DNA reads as TGTGCCAGCAGTTATAAGAGGGGGCCAGATACGCAGTATTTT. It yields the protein CASSYKRGPDTQYF.

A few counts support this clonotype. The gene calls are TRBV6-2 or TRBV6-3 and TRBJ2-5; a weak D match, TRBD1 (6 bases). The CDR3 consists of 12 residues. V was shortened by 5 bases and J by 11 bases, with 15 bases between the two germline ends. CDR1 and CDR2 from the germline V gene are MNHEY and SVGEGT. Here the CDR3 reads CASSTGPGEQYF. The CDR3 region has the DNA TGTGCCAGCAGTACGGGCCCAGGGGAGCAGTACTTC.

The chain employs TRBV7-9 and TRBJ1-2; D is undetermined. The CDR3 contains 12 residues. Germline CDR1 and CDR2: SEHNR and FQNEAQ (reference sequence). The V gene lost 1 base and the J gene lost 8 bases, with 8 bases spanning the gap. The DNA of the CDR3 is TGTGCCAGCAGCTTAGAGGCTTACGGCTACACCTTC. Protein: CASSLEAYGYTF.

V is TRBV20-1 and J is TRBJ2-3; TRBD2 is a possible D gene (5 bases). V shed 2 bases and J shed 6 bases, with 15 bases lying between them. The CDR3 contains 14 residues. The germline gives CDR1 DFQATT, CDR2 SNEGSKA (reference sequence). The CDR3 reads CSARIPGQRDTQYF. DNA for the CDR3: TGCAGTGCTAGAATCCCGGGTCAGCGGGATACGCAGTATTTT.

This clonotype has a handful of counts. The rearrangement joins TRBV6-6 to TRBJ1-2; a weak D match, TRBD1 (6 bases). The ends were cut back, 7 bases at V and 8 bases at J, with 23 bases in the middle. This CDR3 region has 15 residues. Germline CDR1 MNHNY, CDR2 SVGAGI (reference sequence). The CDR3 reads CASIQTGSPMAGYTF. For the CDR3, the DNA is TGTGCCAGCATCCAGACAGGATCCCCTATGGCAGGCTACACCTTC.

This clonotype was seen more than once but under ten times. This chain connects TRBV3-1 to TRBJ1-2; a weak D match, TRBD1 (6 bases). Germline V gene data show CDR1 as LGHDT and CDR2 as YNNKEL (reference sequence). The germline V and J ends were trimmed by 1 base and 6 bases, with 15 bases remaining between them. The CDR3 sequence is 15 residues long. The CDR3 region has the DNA TGTGCCAGCAGCCAAGGGACAGTTCCGCCGAATGGCTACACCTTC. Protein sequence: CASSQGTVPPNGYTF.

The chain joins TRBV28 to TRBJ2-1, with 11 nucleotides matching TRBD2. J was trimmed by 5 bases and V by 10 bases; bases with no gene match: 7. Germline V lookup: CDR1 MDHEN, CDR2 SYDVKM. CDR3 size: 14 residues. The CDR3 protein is CANPGLAEDNEQFF. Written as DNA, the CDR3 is TGTGCCAACCCGGGACTAGCGGAAGACAATGAGCAGTTCTTC.

The DNA of the CDR3 is TGTGCCAGCAGTTACTCCACGGACAGGGGGCTGAACACTGAAGCTTTCTTT. It codes for CASSYSTDRGLNTEAFF. The rearrangement joins TRBV6-2 or TRBV6-3 to TRBJ1-1; 11 positions match TRBD1. The germline V gene has CDR1 MNHEY and CDR2 SVGEGT. J gave up 0 bases and V 0 bases, and 3 bases lay outside the gene matches. CDR3 size: 17 residues.

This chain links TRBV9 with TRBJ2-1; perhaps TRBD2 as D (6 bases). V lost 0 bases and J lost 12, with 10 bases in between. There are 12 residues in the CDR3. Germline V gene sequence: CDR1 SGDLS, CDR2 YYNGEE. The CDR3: CASSVGGGGQFF. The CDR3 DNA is TGTGCCAGCAGCGTAGGTGGGGGAGGGCAGTTCTTC.

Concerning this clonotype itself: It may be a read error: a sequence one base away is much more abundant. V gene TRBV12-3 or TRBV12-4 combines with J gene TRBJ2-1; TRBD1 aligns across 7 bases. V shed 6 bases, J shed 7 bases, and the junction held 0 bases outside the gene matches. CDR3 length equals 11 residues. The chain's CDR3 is CASRTGNEQFF. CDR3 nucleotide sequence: TGTGCCAGCAGGACAGGGAATGAGCAGTTCTTC.

DNA of the CDR3: TGTGCCAGCAGTGAGAATTTGTGGCAGCAGTTCTTC. Protein sequence: CASSENLWQQFF. The chain links TRBV6-1 to TRBJ2-1; D ambiguous. The CDR3 is 12 amino acids. Germline assignment: CDR1 MNHNS and CDR2 SASEGT. The V gene lost 3 bases and the J gene lost 11 bases, with 11 bases spanning the gap.

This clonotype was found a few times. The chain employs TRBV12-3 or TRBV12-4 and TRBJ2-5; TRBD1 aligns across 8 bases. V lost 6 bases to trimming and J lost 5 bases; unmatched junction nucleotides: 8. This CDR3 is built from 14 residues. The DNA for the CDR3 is TGTGCCAGCAGCAGGACAGGGATCGGGGAGACCCAGTACTTC. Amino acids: CASSRTGIGETQYF.

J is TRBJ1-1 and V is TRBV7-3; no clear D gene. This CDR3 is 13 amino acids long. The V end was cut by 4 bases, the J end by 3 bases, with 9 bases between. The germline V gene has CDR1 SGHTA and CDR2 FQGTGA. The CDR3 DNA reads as TGTGCCAGCAGCTCTTGGAGCTACACTGAAGCTTTCTTT. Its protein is CASSSWSYTEAFF.

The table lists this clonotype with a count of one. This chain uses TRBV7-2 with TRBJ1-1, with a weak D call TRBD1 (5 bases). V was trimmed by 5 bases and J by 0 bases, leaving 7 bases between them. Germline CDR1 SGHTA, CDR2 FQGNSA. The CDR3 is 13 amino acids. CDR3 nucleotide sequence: TGTGCCAGCAGCAAAGGGGTGAACACTGAAGCTTTCTTT. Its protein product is CASSKGVNTEAFF.

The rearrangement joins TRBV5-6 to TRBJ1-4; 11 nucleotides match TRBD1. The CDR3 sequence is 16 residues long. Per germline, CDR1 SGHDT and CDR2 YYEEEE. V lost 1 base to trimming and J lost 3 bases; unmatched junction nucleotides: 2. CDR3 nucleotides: TGTGCCAGCAGCTTGTGGGACAGGGGGGCTAATGAAAAACTGTTTTTT. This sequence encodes CASSLWDRGANEKLFF.

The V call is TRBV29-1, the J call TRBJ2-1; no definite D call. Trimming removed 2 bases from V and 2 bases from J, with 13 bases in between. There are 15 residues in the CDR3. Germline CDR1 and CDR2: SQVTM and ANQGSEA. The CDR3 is CSVEPLVGTYNEQFF. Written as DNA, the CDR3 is TGCAGCGTTGAACCTCTGGTGGGGACCTACAATGAGCAGTTCTTC.

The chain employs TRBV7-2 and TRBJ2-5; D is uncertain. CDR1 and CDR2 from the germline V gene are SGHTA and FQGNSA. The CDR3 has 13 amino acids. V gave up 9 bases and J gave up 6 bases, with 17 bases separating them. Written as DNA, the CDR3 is TGTGCCAGTTCCGTCGGAGATGGAAAGACCCAGTACTTC. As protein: CASSVGDGKTQYF.

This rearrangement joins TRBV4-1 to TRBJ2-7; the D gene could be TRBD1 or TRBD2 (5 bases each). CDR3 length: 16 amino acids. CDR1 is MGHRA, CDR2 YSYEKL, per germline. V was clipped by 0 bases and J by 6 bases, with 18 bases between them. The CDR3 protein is CASSQELMGPLAEQYF. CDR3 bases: TGCGCCAGCAGCCAAGAATTGATGGGACCGCTGGCCGAGCAGTACTTC.